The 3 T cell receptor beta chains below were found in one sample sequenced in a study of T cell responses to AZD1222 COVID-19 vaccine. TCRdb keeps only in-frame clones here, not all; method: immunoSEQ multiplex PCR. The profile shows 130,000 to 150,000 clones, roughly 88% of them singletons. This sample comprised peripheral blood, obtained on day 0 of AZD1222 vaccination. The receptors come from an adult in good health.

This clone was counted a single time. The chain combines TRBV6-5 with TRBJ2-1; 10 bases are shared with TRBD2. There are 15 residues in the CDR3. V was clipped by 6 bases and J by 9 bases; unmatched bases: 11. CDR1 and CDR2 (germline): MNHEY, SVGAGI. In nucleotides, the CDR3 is TGTGCCAGCAGCCCCGGGACCAGCGGGGGGGGTGAGCAGTTCTTC. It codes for CASSPGTSGGGEQFF.

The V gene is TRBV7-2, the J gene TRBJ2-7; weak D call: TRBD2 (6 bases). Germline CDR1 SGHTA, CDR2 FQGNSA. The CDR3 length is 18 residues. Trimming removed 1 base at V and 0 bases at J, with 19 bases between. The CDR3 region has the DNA TGTGCCAGCAGCTTAGATGGCTTGCGGGGACGGTTCTCCTACGAGCAGTACTTC. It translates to CASSLDGLRGRFSYEQYF.

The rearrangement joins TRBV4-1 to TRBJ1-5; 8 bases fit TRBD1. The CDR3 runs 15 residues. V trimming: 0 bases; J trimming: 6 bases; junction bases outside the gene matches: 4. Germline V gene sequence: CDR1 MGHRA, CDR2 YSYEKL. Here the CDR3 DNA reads TGCGCCAGCAGCCAAGAGGGACAGGATCGTCAGCCCCAGCATTTT. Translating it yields CASSQEGQDRQPQHF.